The present T cell receptor beta chain was sequenced within a study of blood T cell repertoires in COVID-19. About the research overall: The cDNA or gDNA used as material had been derived from T cells, B-cell-depleted T cells, or PBMCs.

Germline values: CDR1 MGHDK, CDR2 SYGVNS. This CDR3 region has 13 residues. With 6 bases clipped from V and 8 bases from J, the junction kept 6 bases outside the gene matches. Some clones are missing from TCRdb's copy, which holds only in-frame ones; the method was immunoSEQ multiplex PCR. The sample comprises roughly 150,000 clones, 80% to 90% of which are singletons, and about a tenth rests with the top ten. The TCR originated in a human donor in a cohort sampled during active COVID-19. The rearrangement uses TRBV25-1 and TRBJ2-3; 9 nucleotides agree with TRBD1. The sequencing input was peripheral blood. CDR3 DNA sequence: TGTGCCAGCAGCGGGACAGGGCTCGGTACGCAGTATTTT. Its protein is CASSGTGLGTQYF. The variable domain in full, completed from reference TRBV25-1 and TRBJ2-3, reads EADIYQTPRYLVIGTGKKITLECSQTMGHDKMYWYQQDPGMELHLIHYSYGVNSTEKGDLSSESTVSRIRTEHFPLTLESARPSHTSQYLCASSGTGLGTQYFGPGTRLTVL.